The entry below describes one T cell receptor (beta chain). Its antigen remains undetermined. No base quality information exists; no much larger clone differs at one position. The sample originates from a study of blood T cell repertoires in COVID-19 (dated by TCRdb to between 2020 and 2021). Broadly, across the study: Samples covering the acute and convalescent phases of COVID-19 were provided by collaborators in the United States, Italy and Spain. The prospective study material was composed of cDNA or gDNA derived from T cells, B-cell-depleted T cells, or PBMCs. Deeply sampled blood TCRbeta repertoires from subjects exposed to, actively infected with, or recovered from COVID-19 were included in the dataset. A freely available public database, intended as a resource for researchers studying the immune response to SARS-CoV-2, is where the repertoires were released. The samples were drawn from two sources: the first 160 participants of the ongoing ImmuneRACE study, and over 1,000 subjects contributed by 6 global collaborators. Sample metadata almost always included a de-identified subject ID, COVID-19 status, age in years and sex. HLA class I and class II types, where available, came from metadata supplied by the sample provider rather than from assay-based typing.

One collaborating source in Seattle enrolled patients during active infection and followed them longitudinally through the course of disease. The collaborating institutions used their own protocols to collect whole blood in K2EDTA tubes. For TCRbeta analysis, collaborator samples were shipped as frozen whole blood, as isolated PBMCs, or as DNA extracted from either sample type. Broad study findings and their caveats: How much clinical and demographic metadata was included differed by source and by participant, and the metadata was provided uncurated.

TCRbeta CDR3 regions were amplified from genomic DNA by means of the immunoSEQ Assay, a bias-controlled multiplex PCR. Regarding the original processing steps: Within the assay, amplification of reference gene primers was used to estimate how many nucleated cells each sample contained. To quantify the absolute abundance of each unique TCRbeta CDR3 rearrangement, sequence reads were collapsed and filtered. For each sample, productive Simpson clonality was calculated as the square root of Simpson's diversity index over productive rearrangements. Not all clones reach the TCRdb copy of this immuneACCESS table, which keeps in-frame sequences only. Checked studies attribute under half of the gap to unresolved V genes and leave the rest unexplained. V and J calls and clone size are given by that table; D and trimming were obtained from the DNA. This sample comprises about 250,000 clones, roughly 86% of them detected only once. The top ten hold 5.5% to 6.5% of the sample.

The sequenced sample consisted of peripheral blood. This receptor was obtained from a woman of 80 years or more with COVID-19, enrolled during active disease.

The CDR3 amino acid sequence is: CASSPPMSSGNTIYF. The DNA sequence is TGTGCCAGCTCACCACCGATGAGCTCTGGAAACACCATATATTTT. The V and J segments used are TRBV18 and TRBJ1-3; the D gene is unclear. Deletion took 0 bases off V and 0 bases off J, with a span of 6 bases between the germline ends. CDR1 and CDR2 (KGHSH, LQKENI) derive from the germline V gene. The CDR3 goes from the cysteine to the phenylalanine over 15 residues. The sequence is cut down to CDR3 DNA, 45 bases in frame from base 1.